The 13 T cell receptor beta chains below come from one sample, sequenced in a study of T-cell reconstitution after alpha-beta-depleted transplantation in children. Using unique molecular identifiers, the investigators prepared the TCRbeta library. TCRdb analysed the PCR reads with MiXCR anew, one entry per CDR3 protein. Among some 590,000 distinct CDR3 sequences, about 10% were seen once, and the ten largest hold about 4%. The starting material was PBMCs from the stem cell graft donor, obtained from the stem cell graft. These receptor sequences come from a human donor who donated a stem cell graft to a child with acute myeloid leukemia.

This clonotype has only a few counts. The J gene is TRBJ1-3, the V gene TRBV7-9; D unresolved. The CDR3 consists of 15 residues. The germline V gene has CDR1 SEHNR and CDR2 FQNEAQ (reference sequence). V lost 3 bases, J lost 3 bases, and 12 bases lay in between. The CDR3 region has the DNA TGTGCCAGCAGCTTCGTACGGGGAAGTGGAAACACCATATATTTT. This sequence encodes CASSFVRGSGNTIYF.

The chain links TRBV6-2 or TRBV6-3 to TRBJ1-2; D is unclear. Trimming cost V 6 bases and J 4 bases, with 6 bases left between them. The CDR3 is 11 residues long. Germline V gives CDR1 MNHEY, CDR2 SVGEGT. The CDR3 DNA reads as TGTGCCAGCAGCACGGTCTATGGCTACACCTTC. As protein: CASSTVYGYTF.

The chain combines TRBV30 with TRBJ2-3, with 7 positions matching TRBD2. CDR1 is GTSNPN and CDR2 is SVGIG in the germline V gene (reference sequence). J was trimmed by 4 bases and V by 4 bases; bases with no gene match: 17. CDR3 length: 17 amino acids. The CDR3 DNA is TGTGCCTGGAACAGTGGTAGCGGGTCCTTGGGTGCAGATACGCAGTATTTT. This sequence encodes CAWNSGSGSLGADTQYF. The variable domain in full, completed from reference TRBV30 and TRBJ2-3, reads SQTIHQWPATLVQPVGSPLSLECTVEGTSNPNLYWYRQAAGRGLQLLFYSVGIGQISSEVPQNLSASRPQDRQFILSSKKLLLSDSGFYLCAWNSGSGSLGADTQYFGPGTRLTVL.

V gene TRBV11-2 combines with J gene TRBJ2-3; maybe TRBD2 (5 bases). Per the germline V gene, CDR1 is SGHAT and CDR2 is FQNNGV. This CDR3 region has 15 residues. V lost 1 base and J lost 4, with 12 bases in between. CDR3 in DNA: TGTGCCAGCAGCTTAGTATCGGGGATTTCAGATACGCAGTATTTT. It codes for CASSLVSGISDTQYF. Full variable domain (rest looked up from reference TRBV11-2 and TRBJ2-3): EAGVAQSPRYKIIEKRQSVAFWCNPISGHATLYWYQQILGQGPKLLIQFQNNGVVDDSQLPKDRFSAERLKGVDSTLKIQPAKLEDSAVYLCASSLVSGISDTQYFGPGTRLTVL.

This clonotype has just a few counts. The rearrangement joins TRBV6-2 or TRBV6-3 to TRBJ1-5; D may be TRBD1 (6 bases). Trimming removed 5 bases from V and 0 bases from J, with 14 bases in between. This CDR3 region has 16 residues. In germline, CDR1 is MNHEY, CDR2 SVGEGT. CDR3 amino acids: CASSQTGWSSNQPQHF. The CDR3 DNA is TGTGCCAGCAGTCAAACAGGGTGGAGTAGCAATCAGCCCCAGCATTTT.

This clonotype was observed a handful of times. V is TRBV24-1 and J is TRBJ2-1, with D perhaps TRBD1 (5 bases). CDR3 length: 17 residues. CDR1 is KGHDR, CDR2 SFDVKD, per germline. Between the trimmed V and J ends, which lost 0 bases and 0 bases, there was a span of 11 bases. This CDR3 reads CATSDLGRASSYNEQFF. In nucleotides, the CDR3 is TGTGCCACCAGTGATTTGGGCAGGGCGAGCTCCTACAATGAGCAGTTCTTC.

The V and J genes are TRBV27 and TRBJ2-7; 9 nucleotides agree with TRBD2. This CDR3 has 18 residues. Germline loops: CDR1 MNHEY, CDR2 SMNVEV (reference sequence). V lost 11 bases to trimming and J lost 3 bases; unmatched junction nucleotides: 23. Here the CDR3 reads CAPRPAGGPLIVYYEQYF. In DNA form, the CDR3 reads TGTGCCCCAAGGCCAGCGGGAGGCCCACTAATAGTCTACTACGAGCAGTACTTC.

The sample holds a few counts of this clonotype. The gene calls are TRBV6-6 and TRBJ1-5, with a tentative D call TRBD1 (6 bases). Germline V gene sequence: CDR1 MNHNY, CDR2 SVGAGI (reference sequence). This CDR3 is built from 12 residues. This CDR3 is CAGGSGNQPQHF. CDR3 DNA: TGTGCTGGGGGCAGTGGCAATCAGCCCCAGCATTTT.

V is TRBV3-1 and J is TRBJ2-6; D ambiguous. CDR3 length: 14 amino acids. CDR1 and CDR2 (germline): LGHDT, YNNKEL (reference sequence). Trimming removed 3 bases from V and 0 bases from J, with 3 bases in between. This chain's CDR3 is CASSQPSGANVLTF. In nucleotides, the CDR3 is TGTGCCAGCAGCCAGCCCTCTGGGGCCAACGTCCTGACTTTC.

This clonotype was detected a few times. The V call is TRBV7-9, the J call TRBJ2-4; TRBD2 matches at 7 bases. Looked up from germline, CDR1 is SEHNR and CDR2 is FQNEAQ (reference sequence). This CDR3 is built from 14 residues. The trim removed 1 base at V and 7 bases at J, leaving 4 bases unmatched. The CDR3 region has the DNA TGTGCCAGCAGCTTAGGGGGAGGGTCCAACATTCAGTACTTC. Protein: CASSLGGGSNIQYF. The variable domain in full, completed from reference TRBV7-9 and TRBJ2-4, reads DTGVSQNPRHKITKRGQNVTFRCDPISEHNRLYWYRQTLGQGPEFLTYFQNEAQLEKSRLLSDRFSAERPKGSFSTLEIQRTEQGDSAMYLCASSLGGGSNIQYFGAGTRLSVL.

This clonotype was detected many times. The rearrangement uses TRBV29-1 and TRBJ1-5; D is unclear. CDR1 is SQVTM, CDR2 ANQGSEA, per germline. This CDR3 is 15 amino acids long. Trimming stripped 4 bases from V and 2 bases from J, with 15 bases between. The CDR3 is CSVVIGRTGNQPQHF. The CDR3 DNA sequence: TGCAGCGTTGTCATCGGAAGGACGGGCAATCAGCCCCAGCATTTT.

V is TRBV18 and J is TRBJ2-5; D uncertain. This CDR3 is 15 amino acids long. CDR1 is KGHSH, CDR2 LQKENI, per germline. The V and J ends lost 2 bases and 4 bases respectively, with 14 bases between them. CDR3 region: CASSPGSNPRETQYF. CDR3 DNA: TGTGCCAGCTCACCAGGGTCCAATCCACGAGAGACCCAGTACTTC.

This clonotype was detected many times. The CDR3 region has the DNA TGTGCCAGCAGTTTTTCTAGTGTAAGCAAAAACATTCAGTACTTC. Protein product: CASSFSSVSKNIQYF. V gene TRBV27 combines with J gene TRBJ2-4; D ambiguous. Germline lookup yields CDR1 MNHEY and CDR2 SMNVEV (reference sequence). The CDR3 sequence is 15 residues long. Trimming stripped 3 bases from V and 3 bases from J, with 12 bases between.